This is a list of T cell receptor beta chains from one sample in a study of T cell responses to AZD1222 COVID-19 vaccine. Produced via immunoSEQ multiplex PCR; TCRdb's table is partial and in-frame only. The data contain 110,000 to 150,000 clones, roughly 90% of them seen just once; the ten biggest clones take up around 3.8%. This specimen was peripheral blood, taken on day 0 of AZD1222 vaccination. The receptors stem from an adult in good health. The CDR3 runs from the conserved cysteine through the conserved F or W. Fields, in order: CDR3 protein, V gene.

CATSGSVTSEQFF,TRBV24-1
CASSRRQGTNTEAFF,TRBV14
CASSRTLNYGYTF,TRBV3-1/TRBV3-2
CASSVRRVDTGELFF,TRBV7-9
CASSQSGTGIYGYTF,TRBV3-1/TRBV3-2
CASSAPGTLDGELFF,TRBV5-4
CSVLTVSYEQYF,TRBV29-1
CASREPFGQHQETQYF,TRBV6-6
CAISDPSNGELFF,TRBV10-3
CASTRPGQPQHF,TRBV6-5
CASSGTPEQFF,TRBV12-3/TRBV12-4
CASSLLTRTETQYF,TRBV6-5
CASSLWSSSPLHF,TRBV28
CASSLTGQNTRETQYF,TRBV7-3
CAIGAGLLDEQFF,TRBV10-3
CATSKGVSYEQYF,TRBV15
CASSPGQSTEAFF,TRBV6-5
CASTPAGLADNEQFF,TRBV11-2
CASSLGPLRNQPQHF,TRBV5-1
CASSFGGAGNTIYF,TRBV5-6
CASSLVGLRSDTQYF,TRBV5-4
CASSIIDEQFF,TRBV19
CASTKQGQAGELFF,TRBV7-9
CSGGAGDGSYEQYF,TRBV29-1
CASSGPPGRTYNEQFF,TRBV5-1
CACISSGNSYEQYF,TRBV30
CASSPIQAAGGANVLTF,TRBV7-9
CASRAGTDYEQYF,TRBV5-1
CASSLARVNSLFGNTIYF,TRBV7-2
CASSLGSGTRNTEAFF,TRBV5-4
CASSQDMAVFYGYTF,TRBV4-3
CASSQGPSYEQYF,TRBV5-1
CASSFQGGITDTQYF,TRBV19
CASAPVFPYNEQFF,TRBV12-5
CASSLGAVSTDTQYF,TRBV27
CASKKDRGGSANEKLFF,TRBV23-1
CATSDSLAQEQFF,TRBV24-1
CASSLSGSGNEQFF,TRBV28
CASSLADRGLNSPLHF,TRBV7-8
CASSFDLPLRTGDNEQFF,TRBV6-2/TRBV6-3